This T cell receptor beta chain was documented in a study of blood T cell repertoires in COVID-19. From germline, CDR1 is MGHDK and CDR2 SYGVNS. The V end lost 1 base, the J end lost 4 bases, and 20 bases lay between the germline ends. This CDR3 spans 17 amino acids. Profiled with immunoSEQ multiplex PCR; TCRdb holds only in-frame clones, not every one. The table lists just over 650,000 clones, about 87% of them singletons. This receptor was taken from a woman under 30 with acute or convalescent COVID-19. V and J are TRBV25-1 and TRBJ2-7, with D possibly being TRBD1 (5 bases). Specimen: peripheral blood. The CDR3 coding sequence is TGTGCCAGCAGTGAATCCCCAAGGGGCATTGGGCTTTACGAGCAGTACTTC. Amino acid sequence: CASSESPRGIGLYEQYF.